This is a list of T cell receptor beta chains from one sample in a study of T cell repertoires in cytomegalovirus infection. Antigen specificity for these receptors is unknown. TCRdb analysed the reads with MiXCR anew, one entry per CDR3 protein. Among about a million distinct CDR3 sequences listed, 30% to 40% were seen once. Sequenced material: cultured CD8+ T cells from PBMCs, taken from culture after CMV antigen stimulation. These receptor sequences come from a human donor in good health (CMV status not recorded). Some clones in this sample may be carry-over from other donors' samples. The CDR3 runs from the conserved cysteine through the conserved F or W.

j_call,v_call,cdr3_aa
TRBJ2-1,TRBV15,CATSAPRDEQFF
TRBJ2-7,TRBV6-5,CASSPAQGFDEQYF
TRBJ1-1,TRBV4-2,CASSQEMGGPSEAFF
TRBJ2-1,TRBV7-6,CASSPPGTVNNEQFF
TRBJ2-1,TRBV5-1,CASSLERAGVYNEQFF
TRBJ1-2,TRBV27,CASSYKSETYGYTF
TRBJ1-1,TRBV10-3,CAISEGGLDTEAFF
TRBJ2-7,TRBV7-6,CASSLDRGGYEQYF
TRBJ1-1,TRBV12-3/TRBV12-4,CASSSGTAYTEAFF
TRBJ2-1,TRBV4-2,CASSQNEPEGQFF
TRBJ2-7,TRBV27,CATHLNYEQYF
TRBJ2-3,TRBV7-9,CASRRPGTSGDTDTQYF
TRBJ2-1,TRBV7-3,CASSPLSGGYNEQFF
TRBJ2-3,TRBV7-6,CASSLDGLAGSITDTQYF
TRBJ2-1,TRBV25-1,CASSDRTGTGGYNEQFF
TRBJ2-1,TRBV5-1,CASSYVSGGLHNEQFF
TRBJ2-4,TRBV19,CASSMVGFAIQYF
TRBJ2-5,TRBV5-1,CASSLDMAGFPQETQYF
TRBJ1-1,TRBV7-2,CASSPTRQFTEAFF
TRBJ1-2,TRBV12-3/TRBV12-4,CASSLGTPAVYGYTF
TRBJ1-3,TRBV7-9,CASSTKWDTIYF
TRBJ1-3,TRBV7-6,CASSLGGGPGNTIYF
TRBJ2-1,TRBV2,CASIYGTGRVRGQFF
TRBJ1-4,TRBV6-2/TRBV6-3,CAASREYGIQPNEKLFF
TRBJ1-1,TRBV9,CASSKRGGGTEAFF
TRBJ2-7,TRBV7-6,CASSLDVGAPYEQYF
TRBJ2-1,TRBV18,CASSPGLAGGNNEQFF
TRBJ1-5,TRBV5-6,CASSIGTGHDQPQHF
TRBJ2-1,TRBV7-9,CASTWGAYNEQFF
TRBJ1-2,TRBV20-1,CSAPPPREDYGYTF
TRBJ2-1,TRBV19,CASSMAPPRNEQFF
TRBJ1-2,TRBV28,CASKLQGTSGGYTF
TRBJ2-7,TRBV6-1,CASSEGPGRTYEQYF
TRBJ1-2,TRBV6-1,CASSEVTVVRGYTF
TRBJ2-1,TRBV29-1,CSVEGQGEGFFNEQFF
TRBJ1-2,TRBV5-1,CASSPIQGAEGYTF
TRBJ1-5,TRBV12-3/TRBV12-4,CASSLSGFRGNQPQHF
TRBJ1-3,TRBV9,CASSVGNSGNTIYF
TRBJ1-1,TRBV12-3/TRBV12-4,CASSPRWGQGKTEAFF
TRBJ1-5,TRBV25-1,CASSTAGINQPQHF
TRBJ1-1,TRBV6-5,CASSPFVFRPNTEAFF
TRBJ1-2,TRBV9,CASMFVRPESYGYTF
TRBJ2-3,TRBV19,CASSLLLAGFTDTQYF
TRBJ2-2,TRBV27,CASSPSPGPGELFF
TRBJ1-1,TRBV6-2/TRBV6-3,CASRVLDNGNTEAFF
TRBJ1-5,TRBV12-3/TRBV12-4,CASSFGPSNQPQHF
TRBJ1-1,TRBV9,CASSVNAIGSGVDTEAFF
TRBJ2-7,TRBV7-9,CASSSAEISYEQYF
TRBJ2-7,TRBV7-6,CASSQSTRDYEQYF
TRBJ2-2,TRBV6-2/TRBV6-3,CASSPPPSGAHTGELFF
TRBJ1-5,TRBV7-9,CASTLDGSNQPQHF
TRBJ2-1,TRBV10-2,CASNRGNINEQFF
TRBJ2-5,TRBV6-5,CASSHTGLVDETQYF
TRBJ2-2,TRBV6-5,CASSLFPGRYTANTGELFF
TRBJ2-6,TRBV20-1,CSARPPDGGANVLTF
TRBJ2-5,TRBV13,CASSWGRMETQYF
TRBJ2-7,TRBV7-9,CASSLAGRTGSYEQYF
TRBJ2-7,TRBV12-5,CASGPSSGASSYEQYF
TRBJ1-2,TRBV29-1,CSVVGGNYGYTF